This T cell receptor beta chain was observed in a study of blood T cell repertoires in COVID-19. Here immunoSEQ multiplex PCR was the method, and the copy in TCRdb shows in-frame clones only, minus some. The sample contains more than 400,000 clones, about nine tenths of which appear only once. The trim removed 8 bases at V and 5 bases at J, leaving 5 bases unmatched. The CDR3 sequence is 15 residues long. Germline V gene data show CDR1 as SNHLY and CDR2 as FYNNEI. The sequencing input was PBMCs or T cells enriched from blood (not recorded which). The receptor was derived from a young man who had recovered from COVID-19. The V gene is TRBV2, the J gene TRBJ2-2, with TRBD2 matching over 13 bases. The CDR3 here is CASGLTSGRTGELFF. The CDR3 DNA follows: TGTGCCAGCGGGCTGACTAGCGGGAGGACCGGGGAGCTGTTTTTT.